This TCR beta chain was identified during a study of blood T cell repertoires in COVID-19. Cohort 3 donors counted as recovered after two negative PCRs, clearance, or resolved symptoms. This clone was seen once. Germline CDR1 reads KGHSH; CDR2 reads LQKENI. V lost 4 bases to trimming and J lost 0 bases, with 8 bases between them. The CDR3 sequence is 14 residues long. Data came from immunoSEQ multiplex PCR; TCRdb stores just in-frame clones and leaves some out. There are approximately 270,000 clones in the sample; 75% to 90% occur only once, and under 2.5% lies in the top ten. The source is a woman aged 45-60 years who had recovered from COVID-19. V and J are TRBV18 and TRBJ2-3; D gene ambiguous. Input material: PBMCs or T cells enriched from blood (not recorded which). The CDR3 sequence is CASSRRTSTDTQYF. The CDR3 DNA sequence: TGTGCCAGCTCACGCCGAACTAGCACAGATACGCAGTATTTT.